The 5 T cell receptor beta chains below all came from one sample that was sequenced in a study of blood T cell repertoires in COVID-19. TCRdb keeps only in-frame clones here, not all; method: immunoSEQ multiplex PCR. The table has 150,000 to 250,000 clones, about 95% seen once; the top ten hold roughly 0.7%. Sequencing used peripheral blood. The receptor source for this set is a young man with COVID-19, enrolled during active disease.

The rearrangement uses TRBV23-1 and TRBJ2-2, with 8 bases lining up with TRBD1. TRBV23-1 is treated as an ORF (open reading frame) with a function not yet certain. V shed 2 bases, J shed 4 bases, and the junction held 6 bases outside the gene matches. The CDR3 extends over 16 amino acids. CDR3 sequence reads: CASSQRQGIGTGELFF. CDR3 coding DNA: TGCGCCAGCAGTCAACGACAGGGGATTGGCACCGGGGAGCTGTTTTTT.

The chain combines TRBV3-1 (or the pseudogene TRBV3-2) with TRBJ2-2; D might be TRBD2 (5 bases). The V gene's germline CDR1 is LGHDT and CDR2 YNNKEL (reference sequence). The germline V and J ends were trimmed by 3 bases and 7 bases, with 9 bases remaining between them. This CDR3 has 13 amino acids. CDR3 DNA sequence: TGTGCCAGCAGCCAGACCGGAGGCGGGGAGCTGTTTTTT. This codes for CASSQTGGGELFF.

This chain connects TRBV5-1 to TRBJ2-7, with 11 bases matching TRBD1. The CDR3 is made up of 15 amino acids. Losses at the gene ends were 4 bases for V and 6 bases for J; bases not matched to a gene: 9. Looked up from germline, CDR1 is SGHRS and CDR2 is YFSETQ. As DNA, the CDR3 is TGCGCCAGCAGCCCCGGAGGGACAGGGGGGGTCGAGCAGTACTTC. It is translated as CASSPGGTGGVEQYF. Combining the CDR3 with reference TRBV5-1 and TRBJ2-7 gives the whole variable domain KAGVTQTPRYLIKTRGQQVTLSCSPISGHRSVSWYQQTPGQGLQFLFEYFSETQRNKGNFPGRFSGRQFSNSRSEMNVSTLELGDSALYLCASSPGGTGGVEQYFGPGTRLTVT.

The chain joins TRBV2 to TRBJ1-5, with D tentatively TRBD1 (5 bases). The CDR3 has 16 amino acids. CDR1 and CDR2 from the germline V gene are SNHLY and FYNNEI. Trimming cost V 2 bases and J 6 bases, with 17 bases left between them. As DNA, the CDR3 is TGTGCCAGCAGTGAAACCAACGGGGGGTTAAGTCAGCCCCAGCATTTT. This gives the protein CASSETNGGLSQPQHF.

This clone appeared once. V and J are TRBV10-3 and TRBJ2-4; D possibly corresponds to TRBD1 (7 bases). V was cut by 7 bases and J by 2 bases, with 21 bases left in between. The CDR3 runs to 17 residues. In germline, CDR1 is ENHRY, CDR2 SYGVKD. The CDR3 protein is CAITMTRGHETKNIQYF. The CDR3, as DNA: TGTGCCATCACCATGACTAGGGGGCACGAAACCAAAAACATTCAGTACTTC.